A single sample gave rise to the 24 T cell receptor beta chains below, sequenced in a study of shared clonotypes between healthy human individuals. The protocol was immunoSEQ multiplex PCR, while the TCRdb copy is restricted to in-frame clones and leaves out a portion. The sample carries fewer than 1.4 million clones, approximately 80% recorded once. The source material was memory CD4+ T cells from PBMCs. The sample's subset: CD45RA-negative fraction. These receptors all stem from a man younger than 35 in good health. Some clones in this sample may be carry-over from other donors' samples.

This chain links TRBV10-3 with TRBJ2-3; TRBD2 agrees at 12 bases. The V segment lost 10 bases and the J segment 0 bases; nucleotides outside the gene matches: 11. The CDR3 runs to 17 residues. CDR1 and CDR2 (germline): ENHRY, SYGVKD. The DNA of the CDR3 is TGTGCCACCTCGGGGGCTAGCGGGAGGGTAAGCACAGATACGCAGTATTTT. Protein sequence: CATSGASGRVSTDTQYF.

The chain carries TRBV28 and TRBJ1-5; possible D gene TRBD1, 5 bases. The CDR3 spans 12 residues. The germline V and J ends were trimmed by 5 bases and 6 bases, with 8 bases remaining between them. Looked up from germline, CDR1 is MDHEN and CDR2 is SYDVKM. CDR3 sequence: CASSRGSQPQHF. CDR3 in DNA: TGTGCCAGCAGTAGGGGTTCTCAGCCCCAGCATTTT.

The V and J genes are TRBV19 and TRBJ2-7; maybe TRBD1 (6 bases). Trimming took 1 base from V and 2 from J, leaving 9 bases between them. Germline lookup yields CDR1 LNHDA and CDR2 SQIVND (reference sequence). CDR3 length: 14 amino acids. CDR3 protein: CASSIAHRAYEQYF. The CDR3, as DNA: TGTGCCAGTAGTATAGCTCACAGGGCCTACGAGCAGTACTTC.

Comment on this clone: This may be a read error: a much more frequent sequence differs by one nucleotide. This chain uses TRBV7-9 with TRBJ1-1; D perhaps matches TRBD1 (5 bases). Trimming removed 8 bases at V and 1 base at J, with 11 bases between. This CDR3 has 13 amino acids. Germline loops: CDR1 SEHNR, CDR2 FQNEAQ (reference sequence). The DNA for the CDR3 is TGTGCCAGCGGCCTCGGACAGAACACTGAAGCTTTCTTT. Translating gives CASGLGQNTEAFF.

The chain combines TRBV5-1 with TRBJ1-1, with D tentatively TRBD1 (6 bases). This CDR3 contains 14 residues. Looked up from germline, CDR1 is SGHRS and CDR2 is YFSETQ. V was cut by 2 bases and J by 1 base, with 9 bases left in between. The CDR3 nucleotides read TGCGCCAGCAGCTTCACAGGGAGGAACACTGAAGCTTTCTTT. It translates to CASSFTGRNTEAFF.

This sequence joins TRBV7-2 and TRBJ2-5, with a possible D match to TRBD2 (6 bases). Germline CDR1 and CDR2: SGHTA and FQGNSA. The V end was cut by 3 bases, the J end by 0 bases, with 14 bases between. The CDR3 runs 16 residues. For the CDR3, the DNA is TGTGCCAGCAGCTTCCTTGGGGGGTCGAACCAAGAGACCCAGTACTTC. Translating it yields CASSFLGGSNQETQYF. Combining the CDR3 with reference TRBV7-2 and TRBJ2-5 gives the whole variable domain GAGVSQSPSNKVTEKGKDVELRCDPISGHTALYWYRQSLGQGLEFLIYFQGNSAPDKSGLPSDRFSAERTGGSVSTLTIQRTQQEDSAVYLCASSFLGGSNQETQYFGPGTRLLVL.

The chain uses TRBV29-1 and TRBJ2-1; D is undetermined. V dropped 2 bases and J dropped 7 bases, with 9 bases sitting between them. The CDR3 totals 12 residues. Looked up from germline, CDR1 is SQVTM and CDR2 is ANQGSEA. The chain's CDR3 is CSVEWVGNEQFF. DNA for the CDR3: TGCAGCGTTGAATGGGTGGGGAATGAGCAGTTCTTC.

Turning to this clone: Other DNA sequences within the sample encode an identical CDR3. V gene TRBV14 combines with J gene TRBJ1-1, with no clear D. The CDR3 runs to 13 residues. V gave up 2 bases and J gave up 1 base, with 5 bases separating them. Germline assignment: CDR1 SGHDN and CDR2 FVKESK. The chain's CDR3 is CASSQQANTEAFF. DNA of the CDR3: TGTGCCAGCAGCCAACAAGCGAACACTGAAGCTTTCTTT.

The sample holds one count of this clone. The V and J genes are TRBV10-3 and TRBJ1-2; D remains ambiguous. V was pared by 10 bases and J by 3 bases, with 15 bases between. Germline V gene sequence: CDR1 ENHRY, CDR2 SYGVKD. The CDR3 is 13 residues long. The CDR3 here is CATGRDQYYGYTF. CDR3 nucleotide sequence: TGTGCCACGGGGAGGGATCAGTACTATGGCTACACCTTC.

This clone appeared a few times. The chain's CDR3 is CASSPRRGGEKLFF. The DNA for the CDR3 is TGTGCCAGCAGCCCACGGAGGGGGGGGGAAAAACTGTTTTTT. J is TRBJ1-4 and V is TRBV27; TRBD1 is a possible D gene (6 bases). Trimming left V 6 bases short and J 8 bases short, with 16 bases between. The germline V gene encodes CDR1 MNHEY and CDR2 SMNVEV (reference sequence). This CDR3 has 14 amino acids. Based on the CDR3 plus reference TRBV27 and TRBJ1-4, the full variable domain is EAQVTQNPRYLITVTGKKLTVTCSQNMNHEYMSWYRQDPGLGLRQIYYSMNVEVTDKGDVPEGYKVSRKEKRNFPLILESPSPNQTSLYFCASSPRRGGEKLFFGSGTQLSVL.

A note on this clone: Other DNA variants within this sample encode the same CDR3. The chain employs TRBV7-2 and TRBJ2-7, with TRBD2 matching 7 bases. This CDR3 is 14 amino acids long. Germline loops: CDR1 SGHTA, CDR2 FQGNSA. J was trimmed by 3 bases and V by 5 bases; bases with no gene match: 7. CDR3: CASSLRGSGYEQYF. CDR3 in DNA: TGTGCCAGCAGCCTTCGCGGGAGTGGCTACGAGCAGTACTTC.

The CDR3 here is CASSYDRGGQPQHF. In nucleotides, the CDR3 is TGTGCCAGCAGCTACGACAGGGGTGGACAGCCCCAGCATTTT. The J gene is TRBJ1-5, the V gene TRBV7-2; 8 bases align to TRBD1. Germline V gene data show CDR1 as SGHTA and CDR2 as FQGNSA. The CDR3 loop spans 14 amino acids. J lost 7 bases, V lost 4 bases, and 6 bases had no gene match.

This clone was seen only a few times. In the same sample, other DNA sequences code for this CDR3. The rearrangement joins TRBV30 to TRBJ2-3; D remains ambiguous. The CDR3 runs 11 residues. CDR1 is GTSNPN, CDR2 SVGIG, per germline (reference sequence). V was clipped by 1 base and J by 3 bases, with 2 bases between them. The CDR3 DNA is TGTGCCTGGAGTGGGACAGATACGCAGTATTTT. It specifies CAWSGTDTQYF.

Comment on this clone: The likely explanation is a read error, given a far larger clone one base away. The chain employs TRBV6-5 and TRBJ2-5, with D uncertain. V was cut by 5 bases and J by 4 bases, with 14 bases left in between. The CDR3 covers 14 residues. In germline, CDR1 is MNHEY, CDR2 SVGAGI. CDR3 residues: CASSHVGLGETQYF. CDR3 sequence (DNA): TGTGCCAGCAGTCACGTCGGGCTGGGAGAGACCCAGTACTTC.

The chain combines TRBV28 with TRBJ1-4; 10 nucleotides line up with TRBD1. CDR1 and CDR2 (germline): MDHEN, SYDVKM. V was pared by 5 bases and J by 7 bases, with 10 bases of the junction left unmatched. The CDR3 length is 16 residues. The CDR3 DNA reads as TGTGCCAGCAGTACCCGGACAGGGGGAAAGGGTGAAAAACTGTTTTTT. It encodes CASSTRTGGKGEKLFF.

The chain employs TRBV18 and TRBJ1-2, with D perhaps matching TRBD1 (5 bases). The CDR3 consists of 19 residues. Per the germline V gene, CDR1 is KGHSH and CDR2 is LQKENI. With 4 bases removed from V and 4 bases from J, the gap between germline ends came to 28 bases. The CDR3 bases are TGTGCCAGCTCACTAGCGGGGGAGGGCCCCATTTTCAACCCCTATGGCTACACCTTC. It specifies CASSLAGEGPIFNPYGYTF.

Comments on this clone: The sample carries other DNA sequences with the same CDR3. The V call is TRBV18, the J call TRBJ2-1, with TRBD2 matching over 7 bases. Per the germline V gene, CDR1 is KGHSH and CDR2 is LQKENI. CDR3 size: 16 residues. Losses at the gene ends were 4 bases for V and 0 bases for J; bases not matched to a gene: 6. This CDR3 is CASSRPSGSSYNEQFF. CDR3 nucleotide sequence: TGTGCCAGCTCACGGCCTAGCGGTAGCTCCTACAATGAGCAGTTCTTC.

The rearrangement uses TRBV10-3 and TRBJ2-1, with TRBD1 matching over 7 bases. This CDR3 has 13 amino acids. The ends lost 11 bases at V and 0 bases at J; junction bases unmatched: 4. CDR1 and CDR2 (germline): ENHRY, SYGVKD. For the CDR3, the DNA is TGTGCCGTCTGGGACAGCTCCTACAATGAGCAGTTCTTC. Translation: CAVWDSSYNEQFF.

The table lists this clone with a few counts. The chain employs TRBV9 and TRBJ2-5; D gene unclear. The germline V gene encodes CDR1 SGDLS and CDR2 YYNGEE. V lost 0 bases and J lost 0, with 3 bases in between. The CDR3 sequence is 13 residues long. The CDR3 sequence: CASSVGDQETQYF. DNA for the CDR3: TGTGCCAGCAGCGTAGGCGACCAAGAGACCCAGTACTTC.

The V and J genes are TRBV19 and TRBJ2-5; D may be TRBD1 (6 bases). Germline lookup yields CDR1 LNHDA and CDR2 SQIVND (reference sequence). V lost 3 bases, J lost 3 bases, and 14 bases lay in between. The CDR3 has 15 amino acids. CDR3 amino acids: CASSIGQGFKETQYF. The CDR3 DNA is TGTGCCAGTAGTATCGGGCAGGGGTTTAAAGAGACCCAGTACTTC.

The V call is TRBV11-2, the J call TRBJ2-7, with unresolved D. Trimming left V 1 base short and J 4 bases short, with 14 bases between. Germline V CDR1 and CDR2: SGHAT, FQNNGV. The CDR3 is made up of 15 amino acids. CDR3 residues: CASSLVAQQGYEQYF. In nucleotides, the CDR3 is TGTGCCAGCAGCTTAGTTGCCCAGCAAGGGTACGAGCAGTACTTC.

This chain uses TRBV6-1 with TRBJ2-6; weak D call: TRBD1 (6 bases). This CDR3 has 14 residues. From germline, CDR1 is MNHNS and CDR2 SASEGT. V lost 5 bases to trimming and J lost 4 bases, with 9 bases between them. CDR3: CASSSGTGANVLTF. The CDR3 nucleotides are TGTGCCAGCAGTTCCGGGACAGGGGCCAACGTCCTGACTTTC.

This chain uses TRBV7-9 with TRBJ2-7; 8 nucleotides agree with TRBD1. This CDR3 comprises 14 residues. The V gene end was trimmed by 5 bases and the J gene end by 3 bases; junction bases not matched to a gene: 6. From germline, CDR1 is SEHNR and CDR2 FQNEAQ (reference sequence). This CDR3 reads CASSLTGEGYEQYF. In DNA, the CDR3 is TGTGCCAGCAGCCTGACAGGGGAAGGCTACGAGCAGTACTTC.

The chain is built from TRBV28 and TRBJ2-3, with 9 bases lining up with TRBD2. Germline V lookup: CDR1 MDHEN, CDR2 SYDVKM. The CDR3 consists of 16 residues. V lost 7 bases and J lost 4; bases outside the gene matches: 12. Here the CDR3 DNA reads TGTGCCAGCACCTCCCTTCCGGGACTAGCCGCAGATACGCAGTATTTT. It codes for CASTSLPGLAADTQYF.